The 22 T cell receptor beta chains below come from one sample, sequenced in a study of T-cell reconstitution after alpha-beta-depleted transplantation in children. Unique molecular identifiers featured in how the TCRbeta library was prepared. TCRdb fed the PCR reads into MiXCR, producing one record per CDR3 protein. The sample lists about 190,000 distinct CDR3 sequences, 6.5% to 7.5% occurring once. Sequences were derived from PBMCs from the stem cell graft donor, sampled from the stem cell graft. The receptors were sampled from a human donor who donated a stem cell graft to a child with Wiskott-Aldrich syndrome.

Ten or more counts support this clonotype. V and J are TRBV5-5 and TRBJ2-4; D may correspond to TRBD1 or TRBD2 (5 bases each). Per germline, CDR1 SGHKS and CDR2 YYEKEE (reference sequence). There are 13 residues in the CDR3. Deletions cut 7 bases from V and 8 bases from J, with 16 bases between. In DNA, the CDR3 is TGTGCCAGCTCCAGGGACGTCGGAGACATTCAGTACTTC. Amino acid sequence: CASSRDVGDIQYF.

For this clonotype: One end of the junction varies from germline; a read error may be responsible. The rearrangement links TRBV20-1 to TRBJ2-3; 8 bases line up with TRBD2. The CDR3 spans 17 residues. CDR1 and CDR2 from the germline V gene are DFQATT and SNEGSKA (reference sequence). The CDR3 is CCAREVRGRNRADTQYF. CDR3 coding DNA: TGCTGTGCTAGAGAGGTCCGCGGGAGGAACAGGGCGGATACGCAGTATTTT.

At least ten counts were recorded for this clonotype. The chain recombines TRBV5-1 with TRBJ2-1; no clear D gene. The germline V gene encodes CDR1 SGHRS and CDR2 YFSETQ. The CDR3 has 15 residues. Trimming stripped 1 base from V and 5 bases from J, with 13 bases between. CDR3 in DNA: TGCGCCAGCAGCTTGAGCCCCCCGCCCCACAATGAGCAGTTCTTC. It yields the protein CASSLSPPPHNEQFF.

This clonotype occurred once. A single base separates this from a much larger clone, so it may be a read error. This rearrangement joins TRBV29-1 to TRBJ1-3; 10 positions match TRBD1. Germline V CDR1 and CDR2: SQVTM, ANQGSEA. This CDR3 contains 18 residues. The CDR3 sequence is CSFSTGTGDAPSGNTMYF. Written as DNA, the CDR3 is TGCAGCTTTTCTACCGGGACAGGGGATGCTCCCTCTGGAAACACCATGTATTTT.

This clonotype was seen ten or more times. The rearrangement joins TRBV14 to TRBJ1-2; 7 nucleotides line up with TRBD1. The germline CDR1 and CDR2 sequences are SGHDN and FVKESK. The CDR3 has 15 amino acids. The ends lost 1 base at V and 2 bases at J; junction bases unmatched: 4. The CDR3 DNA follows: TGTGCCAGCAGCCAAGGGTCAGGGGGGAACTATGGCTACACCTTC. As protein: CASSQGSGGNYGYTF.

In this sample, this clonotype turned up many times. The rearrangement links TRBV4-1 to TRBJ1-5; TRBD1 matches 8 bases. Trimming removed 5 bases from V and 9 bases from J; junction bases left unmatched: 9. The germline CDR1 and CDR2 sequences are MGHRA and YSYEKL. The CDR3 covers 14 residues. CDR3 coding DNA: TGCGCCAGCAGCTTGGGACAGGCCCCTGGGCCCCAGCATTTT. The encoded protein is CASSLGQAPGPQHF.

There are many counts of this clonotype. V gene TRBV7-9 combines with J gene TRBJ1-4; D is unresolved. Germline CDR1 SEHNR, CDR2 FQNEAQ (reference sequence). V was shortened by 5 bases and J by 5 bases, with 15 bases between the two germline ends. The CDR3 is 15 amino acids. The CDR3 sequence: CASSPARVENEKLFF. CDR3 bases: TGTGCCAGCAGCCCCGCAAGGGTGGAAAATGAAAAACTGTTTTTT. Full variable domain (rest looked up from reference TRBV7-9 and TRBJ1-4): DTGVSQNPRHKITKRGQNVTFRCDPISEHNRLYWYRQTLGQGPEFLTYFQNEAQLEKSRLLSDRFSAERPKGSFSTLEIQRTEQGDSAMYLCASSPARVENEKLFFGSGTQLSVL.

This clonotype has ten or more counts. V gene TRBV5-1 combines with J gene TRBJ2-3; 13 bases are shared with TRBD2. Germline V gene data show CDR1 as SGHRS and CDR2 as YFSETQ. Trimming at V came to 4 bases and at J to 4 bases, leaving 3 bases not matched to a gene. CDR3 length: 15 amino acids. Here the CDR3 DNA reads TGCGCCAGCAGCCAGACTAGCGGGGGGTCAGATACGCAGTATTTT. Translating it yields CASSQTSGGSDTQYF.

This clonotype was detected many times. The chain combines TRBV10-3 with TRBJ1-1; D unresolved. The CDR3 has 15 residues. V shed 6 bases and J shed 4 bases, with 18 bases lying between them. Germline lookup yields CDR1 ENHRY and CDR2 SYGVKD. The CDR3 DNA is TGTGCCATCAGGAAACCGGGCCAAGAGGGCACTGAAGCTTTCTTT. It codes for CAIRKPGQEGTEAFF.

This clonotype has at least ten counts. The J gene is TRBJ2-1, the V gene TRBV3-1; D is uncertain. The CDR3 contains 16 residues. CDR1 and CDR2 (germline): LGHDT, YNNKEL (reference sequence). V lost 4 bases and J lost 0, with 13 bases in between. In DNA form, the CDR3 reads TGTGCCAGCAGCCCAACCTCTAGAAGCTCCTACAATGAGCAGTTCTTC. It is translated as CASSPTSRSSYNEQFF.

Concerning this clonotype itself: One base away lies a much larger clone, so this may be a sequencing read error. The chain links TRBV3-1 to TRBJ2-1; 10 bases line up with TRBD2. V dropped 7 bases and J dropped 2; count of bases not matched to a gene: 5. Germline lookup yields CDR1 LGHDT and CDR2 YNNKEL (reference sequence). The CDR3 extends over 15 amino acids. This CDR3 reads CASILSGRAYNEQFF. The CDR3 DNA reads TGTGCCAGCATCCTAAGCGGGAGGGCCTACAATGAGCAGTTCTTC.

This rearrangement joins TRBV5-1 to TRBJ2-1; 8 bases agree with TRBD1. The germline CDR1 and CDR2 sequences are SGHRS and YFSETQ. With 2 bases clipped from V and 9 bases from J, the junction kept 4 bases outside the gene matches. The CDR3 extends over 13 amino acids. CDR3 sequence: CASSFGQGGEQFF. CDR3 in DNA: TGCGCCAGCAGCTTCGGACAGGGCGGTGAGCAGTTCTTC.

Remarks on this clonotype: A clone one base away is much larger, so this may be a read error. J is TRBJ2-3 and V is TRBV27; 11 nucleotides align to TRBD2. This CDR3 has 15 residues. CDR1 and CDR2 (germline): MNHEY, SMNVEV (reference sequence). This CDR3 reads CASSFTSGGTDTQNF. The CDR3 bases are TGTGCCAGCAGTTTTACTAGCGGGGGAACAGATACGCAGAATTTT.

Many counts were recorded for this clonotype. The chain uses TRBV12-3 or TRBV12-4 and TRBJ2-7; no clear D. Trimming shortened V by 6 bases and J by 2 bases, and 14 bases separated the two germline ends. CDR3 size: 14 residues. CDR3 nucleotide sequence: TGTGCCAGCAGCCCTTGGTTAGGAACCTACGAGCAGTACTTC. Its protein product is CASSPWLGTYEQYF.

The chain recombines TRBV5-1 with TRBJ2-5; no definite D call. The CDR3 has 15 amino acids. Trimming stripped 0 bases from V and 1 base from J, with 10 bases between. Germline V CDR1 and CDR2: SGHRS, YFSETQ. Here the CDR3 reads CASSLAKGSQETQYF. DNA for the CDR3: TGCGCCAGCAGCTTGGCCAAAGGGTCCCAAGAGACCCAGTACTTC.

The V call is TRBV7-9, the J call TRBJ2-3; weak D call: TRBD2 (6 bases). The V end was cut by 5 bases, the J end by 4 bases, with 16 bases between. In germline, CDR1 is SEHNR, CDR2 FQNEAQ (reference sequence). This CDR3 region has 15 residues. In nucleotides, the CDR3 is TGTGCCAGCAGCCGACTAGGAGGAATCCCAGATACGCAGTATTTT. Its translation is CASSRLGGIPDTQYF.

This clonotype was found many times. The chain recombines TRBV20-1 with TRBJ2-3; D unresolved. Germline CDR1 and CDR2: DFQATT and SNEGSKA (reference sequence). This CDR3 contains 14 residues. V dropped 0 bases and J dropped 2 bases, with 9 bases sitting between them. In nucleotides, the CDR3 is TGCAGTGCTAGAGATTCCGGAAACACAGATACGCAGTATTTT. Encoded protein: CSARDSGNTDTQYF.

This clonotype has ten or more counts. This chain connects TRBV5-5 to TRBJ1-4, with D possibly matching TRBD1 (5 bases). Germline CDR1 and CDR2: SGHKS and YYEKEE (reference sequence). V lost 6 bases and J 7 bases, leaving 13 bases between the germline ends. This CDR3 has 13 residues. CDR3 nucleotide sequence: TGTGCCAGCACACGACAGAATCTTGAAAAACTGTTTTTT. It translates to CASTRQNLEKLFF. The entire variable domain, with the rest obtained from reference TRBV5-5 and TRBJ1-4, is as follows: DAGVTQSPTHLIKTRGQQVTLRCSPISGHKSVSWYQQVLGQGPQFIFQYYEKEERGRGNFPDRFSARQFPNYSSELNVNALLLGDSALYLCASTRQNLEKLFFGSGTQLSVL.

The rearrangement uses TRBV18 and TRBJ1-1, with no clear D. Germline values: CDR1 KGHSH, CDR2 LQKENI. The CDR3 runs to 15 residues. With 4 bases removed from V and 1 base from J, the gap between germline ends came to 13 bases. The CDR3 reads CASSLQPLGNTEAFF. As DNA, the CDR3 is TGTGCCAGCTCACTCCAACCGTTAGGGAACACTGAAGCTTTCTTT.

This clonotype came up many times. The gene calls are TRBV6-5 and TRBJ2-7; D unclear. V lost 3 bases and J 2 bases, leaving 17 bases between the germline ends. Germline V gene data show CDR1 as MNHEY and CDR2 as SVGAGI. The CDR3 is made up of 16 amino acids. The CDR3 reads CASSYGVLQRTYEQYF. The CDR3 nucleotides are TGTGCCAGCAGTTATGGTGTTTTGCAGCGAACCTACGAGCAGTACTTC.

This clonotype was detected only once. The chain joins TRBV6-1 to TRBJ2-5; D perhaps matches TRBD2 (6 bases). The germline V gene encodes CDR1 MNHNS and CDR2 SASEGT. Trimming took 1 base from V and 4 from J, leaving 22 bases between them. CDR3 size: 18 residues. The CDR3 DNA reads TGTGCCAGCAGTGAAGTTAAGGGCGGGGAGCGGTGGGGAGAGACCCAGTACTTC. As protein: CASSEVKGGERWGETQYF.

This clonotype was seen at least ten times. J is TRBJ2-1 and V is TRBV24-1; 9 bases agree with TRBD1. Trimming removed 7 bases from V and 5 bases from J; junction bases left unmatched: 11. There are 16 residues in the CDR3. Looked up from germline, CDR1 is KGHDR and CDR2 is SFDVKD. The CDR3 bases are TGTGCCACCAGCCACCCCCGGGACAGGGCCCACAATGAGCAGTTCTTC. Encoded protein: CATSHPRDRAHNEQFF.